This T cell receptor (beta chain) was identified during a study of T cell responses to AZD1222 COVID-19 vaccine. V was cut by 6 bases and J by 5 bases, with 17 bases left in between. Germline CDR1 and CDR2: LNHDA and SQIVND (reference sequence). The CDR3 has 15 amino acids. This clone was recorded once. TCRdb keeps only in-frame clones here, not all; method: immunoSEQ multiplex PCR. The data contain about 110,000 clones, about 92% of them singletons. The specimen was peripheral blood, collected 28 days after the second AZD1222 dose. The TCR comes from an adult who received the AZD1222 COVID-19 vaccine. The V call is TRBV19, the J call TRBJ1-5; D perhaps matches TRBD1 (6 bases). CDR3 nucleotides: TGTGCCAGTAGGGCGTCAGGGACACCCCATCAGCCCCAGCATTTT. This translates into CASRASGTPHQPQHF.